One sample yielded the 3 T cell receptor beta chains listed below, sequenced in a study of T cells in Graves' hyperthyroidism and ophthalmopathy (dated by TCRdb to the late 2010s). The library was produced with multiplex PCR. TCRdb names Illumina HiSeq 2000 as the instrument used. Amplification of TCR beta CDR3 regions was carried out from RNA transcripts. The TCR CDR3 was subjected to a first round of RT-PCR using the HTBI primer set and the Qiagen OneStep RT-PCR kit. The public reads were quality trimmed at Q25 with fastp and then assembled into clones with MiXCR by TCRdb, keeping productive beta chains. Every entry covers one CDR3 protein and lists the most common genes and DNA from its rows. Here the sample has approximately 520,000 distinct CDR3 sequences; around 20% occur a single time. The top ten clones comprise about 26% of the sample. The sequencing input was blood. The source is a man in his late teens or twenties with Graves' hyperthyroidism.

Note on this clonotype: A much larger clone differs from this one at a single base, so this may be a read error. V usage is TRBV30 and J usage is TRBJ1-1; 7 nucleotides align to TRBD1. From germline, CDR1 is GTSNPN and CDR2 SVGIG (reference sequence). The CDR3 totals 15 residues. CDR3 sequence reads: CTWSPIDRVFSEAFF. CDR3 DNA: TGTACCTGGAGCCCGATCGACAGGGTATTTTCTGAAGCTTTCTTT.

This clonotype was counted a few times. This chain uses TRBV28 with TRBJ2-2, with 7 positions matching TRBD1. This CDR3 is built from 15 residues. Germline V lookup: CDR1 MDHEN, CDR2 SYDVKM. Trimming took 6 bases from V and 1 from J; bases not matched to a gene: 5. The CDR3, as DNA: TGTGCCAGCAGGTCACGGGACAGGAACACCGGGGAGCTGTTTTTT. This gives the protein CASRSRDRNTGELFF. Full variable domain (missing parts from reference TRBV28 and TRBJ2-2): DVKVTQSSRYLVKRTGEKVFLECVQDMDHENMFWYRQDPGLGLRLIYFSYDVKMKEKGDIPEGYSVSREKKERFSLILESASTNQTSMYLCASRSRDRNTGELFFGEGSRLTVL.

This clonotype was recorded at least ten times. The chain recombines TRBV12-3 or TRBV12-4 with TRBJ2-7; D is perhaps TRBD1 (6 bases). CDR3 size: 15 residues. The V gene lost 5 bases and the J gene lost 6 bases, with 20 bases spanning the gap. The CDR3, as DNA: TGTGCCAGCAGTCCCACTGGGACAAGGGCGTCCGAGCAGTACTTC. As protein: CASSPTGTRASEQYF.